Below are 25 T cell receptor beta chains sequenced from a single sample in a study of metastatic and nonmetastatic thyroid tumors (dated by TCRdb to about 2020). The protocol used for the library was PCR. Data came from an Illumina HiSeq 4000. TCRdb ran its own pipeline on the public reads, namely fastp trimming at Q25 and MiXCR clone calling, and kept in-frame beta chains. The sample table holds 28,000 or so clones, of which roughly 15% were seen once. Of the sample, 3.5% to 4.5% falls within the top ten clones. No patient had received any treatment before thyroid surgery. Sequenced material: blood. The receptors here all came from a female donor with papillary thyroid cancer or a benign thyroid nodule (not recorded which). Some clones in this sample may be carry-over from other donors' samples.

This clone was counted ten times or more. The chain uses TRBV5-6 and TRBJ1-1; 7 nucleotides line up with TRBD1. The CDR3 extends over 14 amino acids. Looked up from germline, CDR1 is SGHDT and CDR2 is YYEEEE. With 3 bases clipped from V and 0 bases from J, the junction kept 2 bases outside the gene matches. The DNA for the CDR3 is TGTGCCAGCAGCTGGGGACAGTTGAACACTGAAGCTTTCTTT. Encoded protein: CASSWGQLNTEAFF.

This clone is medium-sized. The rearrangement links TRBV7-6 to TRBJ2-6, with D possibly being TRBD1 or TRBD2 (5 bases each). Per germline, CDR1 SGHVS and CDR2 FNYEAQ. The CDR3 consists of 17 residues. V was shortened by 3 bases and J by 0 bases, with 12 bases between the two germline ends. The CDR3 spells CASSFGTDGSGANVLTF. Written as DNA, the CDR3 is TGTGCCAGCAGCTTCGGGACGGATGGCTCTGGGGCCAACGTCCTGACTTTC.

This clone was observed a handful of times. This sequence may be a read error, since a much larger clone differs from it by one base. V gene TRBV29-1 combines with J gene TRBJ2-3; D remains ambiguous. The CDR3 runs 10 residues. V shed 6 bases and J shed 5 bases, with 6 bases lying between them. Germline V gene lookup returns CDR1 SQVTM and CDR2 ANQGSEA. The DNA of the CDR3 is TGCAGCGTAGACAAAGATACGCAGTATTTT. Encoded protein: CSVDKDTQYF.

This clone showed up many times. Possible read error: a much larger clone is one base away. Other DNA variants within this sample encode the same CDR3. The chain is built from TRBV6-1 and TRBJ2-4; D is perhaps TRBD2 (6 bases). This CDR3 region has 14 residues. Germline V gene lookup returns CDR1 MNHNS and CDR2 SASEGT. Trimming left V 0 bases short and J 7 bases short, with 10 bases between. This CDR3 is CASSEAEGGNIQYF. CDR3 DNA: TGTGCCAGCAGTGAAGCGGAAGGAGGGAACATTCAGTACTTC.

There are a few counts of this clone. This chain uses TRBV4-2 with TRBJ2-3, with TRBD1 matching 8 bases. Germline trimming cut 4 bases from V and 1 base from J; bases unmatched to any gene: 7. The CDR3 contains 16 residues. Per the germline V gene, CDR1 is LGHNA and CDR2 is YNFKEQ. The CDR3 protein is CASSPTTGVGTDTQYF. In nucleotides, the CDR3 is TGTGCCAGCAGCCCAACGACAGGGGTGGGCACAGATACGCAGTATTTT.

This clone has a count of ten or more. The CDR3 spells CAWSEPPGLAGVSLNEQFF. For the CDR3, the DNA is TGTGCCTGGAGTGAACCACCGGGACTAGCGGGAGTTTCCCTCAATGAGCAGTTCTTC. The rearrangement uses TRBV30 and TRBJ2-1; 14 positions match TRBD2. The CDR3 loop spans 19 amino acids. CDR1 and CDR2 from the germline V gene are GTSNPN and SVGIG (reference sequence). After removal of 1 base from V and 6 bases from J, the junction contained 14 bases not matched to a gene. The full variable domain, rest sourced from reference TRBV30 and TRBJ2-1, is SQTIHQWPATLVQPVGSPLSLECTVEGTSNPNLYWYRQAAGRGLQLLFYSVGIGQISSEVPQNLSASRPQDRQFILSSKKLLLSDSGFYLCAWSEPPGLAGVSLNEQFFGPGTRLTVL.

In its sample, this clone was seen many times. The genes are TRBV9 and TRBJ2-2; no definite D call. The CDR3 is made up of 13 amino acids. Germline V gives CDR1 SGDLS, CDR2 YYNGEE. Trimming took off 3 bases at V and 4 bases at J, with 7 bases between the two ends. As DNA, the CDR3 is TGTGCCAGCAGCGAAGGTTTCACCGGGGAGCTGTTTTTT. This sequence encodes CASSEGFTGELFF. Using reference TRBV9 and TRBJ2-2 for the parts outside the CDR3, the full variable domain is DSGVTQTPKHLITATGQRVTLRCSPRSGDLSVYWYQQSLDQGLQFLIQYYNGEERAKGNILERFSAQQFPDLHSELNLSSLELGDSALYFCASSEGFTGELFFGEGSRLTVL.

This clone was counted ten times or more. V gene TRBV7-9 combines with J gene TRBJ2-1; D call uncertain. Germline CDR1 is SEHNR and CDR2 is FQNEAQ (reference sequence). The CDR3 has 12 residues. V lost 3 bases, J lost 8 bases, and 8 bases lay in between. DNA of the CDR3: TGTGCCAGCAGCTTTAATCGGTATGAGCAGTTCTTC. Residues: CASSFNRYEQFF. The full variable domain, rest sourced from reference TRBV7-9 and TRBJ2-1, is DTGVSQNPRHKITKRGQNVTFRCDPISEHNRLYWYRQTLGQGPEFLTYFQNEAQLEKSRLLSDRFSAERPKGSFSTLEIQRTEQGDSAMYLCASSFNRYEQFFGPGTRLTVL.

By its share, this clone is medium-sized. The rearrangement joins TRBV6-5 to TRBJ1-1; no clear D. Trimming removed 0 bases from V and 4 bases from J, with 9 bases in between. The V gene's germline CDR1 is MNHEY and CDR2 SVGAGI. CDR3 length equals 14 residues. This chain's CDR3 is CASSYSATGTEAFF. The CDR3 nucleotides are TGTGCCAGCAGTTACTCGGCCACGGGCACTGAAGCTTTCTTT.

This clone was seen many times. V and J are TRBV9 and TRBJ2-7, with 7 bases fitting TRBD1. CDR3 length equals 14 residues. Germline assignment: CDR1 SGDLS and CDR2 YYNGEE. V trimming: 4 bases; J trimming: 4 bases; junction bases outside the gene matches: 8. In DNA form, the CDR3 reads TGTGCCAGCAGCCCTTCTACAGGGGTATACGAGCAGTACTTC. Its protein is CASSPSTGVYEQYF.

With respect to this clone: With a much larger clone just one base away, this may be a read error. The rearrangement joins TRBV24-1 to TRBJ2-3, with D unresolved. The CDR3 runs to 16 residues. Germline lookup yields CDR1 KGHDR and CDR2 SFDVKD. Trimming left V 2 bases short and J 6 bases short, with 17 bases between. CDR3 DNA sequence: TGTGCCACCAGTGATTGGAGCAGTGGGAACACGGATACGCAGTATTTT. This encodes CATSDWSSGNTDTQYF.

This clone was found many times. The chain employs TRBV6-6 and TRBJ2-4; 10 nucleotides match TRBD2. The CDR3 is made up of 16 amino acids. V lost 0 bases and J lost 5; bases outside the gene matches: 4. Germline V gives CDR1 MNHNY, CDR2 SVGAGI (reference sequence). The CDR3 region has the DNA TGTGCCAGCAGTTACTCAAGCGGGAGGGGGGAAAACATTCAGTACTTC. This gives the protein CASSYSSGRGENIQYF.

The V gene is TRBV5-4, the J gene TRBJ1-4; no clear D. Germline V gene sequence: CDR1 SGHNT, CDR2 YYREEE (reference sequence). Trimming took off 4 bases at V and 4 bases at J, with 14 bases between the two ends. This CDR3 comprises 15 residues. The CDR3 region is CASSENMVINEKLFF. CDR3 coding DNA: TGTGCCAGCAGCGAGAACATGGTTATTAATGAAAAACTGTTTTTT. Using reference TRBV5-4 and TRBJ1-4 for the parts outside the CDR3, the full variable domain is ETGVTQSPTHLIKTRGQQVTLRCSSQSGHNTVSWYQQALGQGPQFIFQYYREEENGRGNFPPRFSGLQFPNYSSELNVNALELDDSALYLCASSENMVINEKLFFGSGTQLSVL.

For the CDR3, the DNA is TGTGCCAGCAGCTTAGCGGGGGGGGATACGCAGTATTTT. This translates into CASSLAGGDTQYF. The chain recombines TRBV7-2 with TRBJ2-3, with 7 bases identical to TRBD2. There are 13 residues in the CDR3. CDR1 and CDR2 from the germline V gene are SGHTA and FQGNSA. The V and J ends lost 0 bases and 6 bases, in that order; junction bases with no gene match: 0. The entire variable domain, with the rest obtained from reference TRBV7-2 and TRBJ2-3, is as follows: GAGVSQSPSNKVTEKGKDVELRCDPISGHTALYWYRQSLGQGLEFLIYFQGNSAPDKSGLPSDRFSAERTGGSVSTLTIQRTQQEDSAVYLCASSLAGGDTQYFGPGTRLTVL.

This clone showed up many times. V usage is TRBV2 and J usage is TRBJ2-3, with TRBD2 identical over 12 bases. V gave up 9 bases and J gave up 4 bases; unmatched junction bases: 5. This CDR3 comprises 14 residues. Germline values: CDR1 SNHLY, CDR2 FYNNEI. The CDR3 sequence is CASRTSGIPDTQYF. The CDR3 DNA is TGTGCCAGTCGGACTAGCGGGATCCCAGATACGCAGTATTTT.

This clone has a count of ten or more. V is TRBV15 and J is TRBJ1-4; D is undetermined. The germline V and J ends were trimmed by 2 bases and 8 bases, with 9 bases remaining between them. The CDR3 is 13 residues long. CDR1 is LNHNV and CDR2 is YYDKDF in the germline V gene (reference sequence). The CDR3 loop is CATSRLMTEKLFF. The CDR3 DNA sequence: TGTGCCACCAGCAGACTGATGACCGAAAAACTGTTTTTT.

The V call is TRBV11-3, the J call TRBJ2-7; 7 bases match TRBD2. The V gene end was trimmed by 5 bases and the J gene end by 3 bases; junction bases not matched to a gene: 7. Per germline, CDR1 SGHNT and CDR2 YENEEA. This CDR3 comprises 14 residues. For the CDR3, the DNA is TGTGCCAGCAGCCCAGGACTAGACTACTACGAGCAGTACTTC. It translates to CASSPGLDYYEQYF.

Ten or more counts support this clone. This chain connects TRBV27 to TRBJ1-2; D gene uncertain. This CDR3 region has 14 residues. Germline V gene sequence: CDR1 MNHEY, CDR2 SMNVEV (reference sequence). The V gene lost 0 bases and the J gene lost 4 bases, with 9 bases spanning the gap. The CDR3 coding sequence is TGTGCCAGCAGTTTATCGTTGACTGCCTATGGCTACACCTTC. It yields the protein CASSLSLTAYGYTF.

The sample holds many counts of this clone. Other DNA sequences in this sample translate to the same CDR3. The gene calls are TRBV28 and TRBJ1-4, with a possible D match to TRBD1 (5 bases). CDR1 and CDR2 from the germline V gene are MDHEN and SYDVKM. The CDR3 contains 15 residues. V was clipped by 6 bases and J by 1 base, with 12 bases between them. The CDR3 is CASSPQGLTNEKLFF. CDR3 nucleotides: TGTGCCAGCAGCCCCCAGGGACTAACTAATGAAAAACTGTTTTTT.

V gene TRBV5-1 combines with J gene TRBJ2-5; no definite D call. This CDR3 is 13 amino acids long. Germline V gives CDR1 SGHRS, CDR2 YFSETQ. V lost 4 bases to trimming and J lost 1 base, with 8 bases between them. The CDR3 is CASSGYFQETQYF. CDR3 sequence (DNA): TGCGCCAGCAGCGGATACTTCCAAGAGACCCAGTACTTC.

In this sample, this clone turned up many times. Other nucleotide sequences in the sample specify the same CDR3. The V call is TRBV10-3, the J call TRBJ2-3; 14 positions match TRBD2. The junction had 17 bases not matched to a gene; V was cut back by 3 bases and J by 6 bases. The CDR3 runs 20 residues. Germline V CDR1 and CDR2: ENHRY, SYGVKD. The CDR3 region is CAISDSPGTSGRVGSDTQYF. CDR3 bases: TGTGCCATCAGTGATAGTCCCGGGACTAGCGGGAGAGTTGGCTCGGATACGCAGTATTTT.

Concerning this clone: This may arise from a read error, as a much more abundant clone is one base away. This chain links TRBV24-1 with TRBJ2-5; the D gene could be TRBD1 or TRBD2 (5 bases each). The CDR3 consists of 16 residues. CDR1 KGHDR and CDR2 SFDVKD come from the germline V gene. Trimming took off 6 bases at V and 1 base at J, with 17 bases between the two ends. The CDR3 nucleotides are TGTGCCACCAGTTATTCCCGGGACGCCTTCCAAGAGACCCAGTACTTC. Translated: CATSYSRDAFQETQYF.

The sample holds many counts of this clone. The CDR3 sequence is CASSLVPNYGYTF. CDR3 nucleotide sequence: TGTGCCAGCAGCTTAGTTCCTAACTATGGCTACACCTTC. The gene calls are TRBV11-2 and TRBJ1-2; D not resolved. V was pared by 1 base and J by 0 bases, with 3 bases between. Per germline, CDR1 SGHAT and CDR2 FQNNGV. The CDR3 contains 13 residues.

By sample share, this clone is medium-sized (0.01 to 0.1%). V usage is TRBV30 and J usage is TRBJ2-3, with D possibly being TRBD2 (6 bases). The CDR3 has 13 residues. V gave up 8 bases and J gave up 2 bases, with 14 bases separating them. Germline V lookup: CDR1 GTSNPN, CDR2 SVGIG (reference sequence). Written as DNA, the CDR3 is TGTGCCAGGGCGGGACCTTCCACAGATACGCAGTATTTT. Protein product: CARAGPSTDTQYF.

This clone was seen more than once but under ten times. Being one base from a much bigger clone, this may be a read error. This sequence joins TRBV19 and TRBJ2-2; 7 positions match TRBD1. Trimming took 1 base from V and 6 from J; bases not matched to a gene: 8. This CDR3 has 16 residues. CDR1 and CDR2 from the germline V gene are LNHDA and SQIVND (reference sequence). Written as DNA, the CDR3 is TGTGCCAGTAGTATAGTCGGACAGGACTTTCCCGGGGAGCTGTTTTTT. Encoded protein: CASSIVGQDFPGELFF.